This T cell receptor (beta chain) comes out of a study of vaccination and CD4 T cells after COVID-19 (dated 2022 in TCRdb). Background for the entire study: The convalescent cohort comprised six males and four females, including two Hispanic individuals, seven Caucasians, two Asians and one multiracial person. Post-vaccine blood samples were taken a median of 72 days after the second vaccine dose, with a range of 14 to 241 days. As controls, cultures received a CEFX viral epitope pool (the positive control), an HIV-1 Nef peptide pool (the negative control), or no peptide at all. Each participant got two doses of either the Pfizer-BioNTech BNT162b2 vaccine (n=8) or the Moderna mRNA-1273 vaccine (n=2). Post-COVID blood samples were collected from convalescent patients a median of roughly 100 days after diagnosis, with a range of roughly 30 to 161 days. An earlier paper using these donors assessed, at the TCR clonotype level, memory CD4+ T cell crossreactivity between SARS-CoV-2 and common cold coronavirus spike proteins. In roughly eleven COVID-19 convalescent patients and a few infection-naive healthy vaccine recipients, the spike-specific CD4+ TCR repertoire before mRNA vaccination was compared with the repertoire after mRNA vaccination. Culture stimuli were overlapping spike peptide pools from SARS-CoV-2 and from the common cold coronaviruses HCoV-NL63, HCoV-OC43 and HCoV-229E. Summary of the overall study and its limitations: Among convalescent patients, a median about 86% of the SARS-CoV-2-reactive clones seen after vaccination appeared only after vaccination, which suggests priming specific to the vaccine. Of the vaccine-specific clones in convalescent patients, 304 of 307, or nearly all, reacted only to SARS-CoV-2 spike and did not cross-react with common cold coronaviruses. Although the median number of SARS-CoV-2-reactive clonotypes went up from approximately 20 after infection to about 38 after vaccination, the increase was not significant. Only a relatively small number of convalescent patients were included in the study, and early timepoints following natural infection were not analyzed.

The library was generated by PCR. DNA from cultured CD4+ T cells was subjected to TCR sequencing with the Oncomine TCR Beta short-read assay at the Johns Hopkins FTIC core. The QIAamp micro DNA kit was used to extract genomic DNA from the cultured CD4+ T cells. Oncomine TCR Beta libraries from cultured CD4+ T cells were pooled with unique dual indexes and sequenced on an Illumina iSeq 100. Per the authors' processing: Non-productive sequences were removed, and CDR3s that did not start with C, did not end with F or W, or were shorter than 7 amino acids were discarded. Antigen-specific clonotypes were identified with the MANAFEST web application by comparing peptide-stimulated wells with reference and other culture wells. Positive clones required FDR below 0.05, an odds ratio above 5, and productive frequency above 0.1% in at least two of three replicate wells. Cross-reactive clonotypes were defined as significantly expanded in both SARS-CoV-2 spike wells and at least one common cold coronavirus spike condition. Similarity between CDR3 sequences was evaluated in R version 3.6.1 using Levenshtein distances (stringdist) and unrooted phylogenetic trees (ape). Through fastp at Q25 and MiXCR, TCRdb rebuilt clones from the public reads, retaining in-frame beta chains. For every CDR3 protein sequence, its rows merge into one entry that carries the most common genes and DNA. In this record, the V and J calls reflect TCRdb's handling and not the investigators' own analysis. In this sample the table shows some 10,000 distinct CDR3 sequences, about 32% of which occur a single time. The top ten clones comprise less than 20% of the sample.

The CDR3, from cysteine to phenylalanine, totals 13 residues. Solely the CDR3 DNA is kept, with 39 bases framed from the first base. According to the germline V gene (reference sequence), CDR1 reads LNHNV and CDR2 reads YYDKDF. At the junction V is shortened by 0 bases and J by 5 bases, with 4 bases in between. Interpreted using the paper, the treatment or condition label stands for: approximately nine-day PBMC culture with coronavirus spike peptide pools or control peptides (ViraFEST assay). CD4+ T cells from unexposed donors were collected before the COVID-19 pandemic (2011-2018). To expand antigen-specific T cells with peptide pools and then pick out the expanded clonotypes through TCR sequencing, the study relied on the ViraFEST assay. Each well held 2 million to 2.5 million PBMCs cultured with around 9 ug/ml peptide pools in IMDM containing approximately 5% human AB serum and roughly 9 IU/ml IL-2. Half of the culture medium was replaced with fresh IL-2-containing medium on days 3 and 7. After about nine days of culture, CD4+ T cells were isolated by negative selection with the EasySep CD4+ T cell isolation kit. As far as cell numbers permitted, CD4+ T cells from unexposed donors were tested for reactivity against SARS-CoV-2 S and N as well as four spike pools from common cold coronaviruses. PBMCs were separated from whole blood using Ficoll-Paque Plus gradient centrifugation and then either used fresh or cryopreserved at -140C. In general, triplicate wells were set up for every culture condition. Leukapheresis product for the unexposed donors was purchased commercially.

Note on this clonotype: Which antigen it targets is not known. One base away there is no much larger clone; base qualities are not given.

Sequenced sample: CD4+ T cells from blood, cultured in vitro. This chain is built from TRBV15 and TRBJ2-2; no D gene can be assigned with confidence. The TCR sequence derives from a human donor in good health. The CDR3 protein sequence reads: CATSREGTGELFF. The nucleotides read TGTGCCACCAGCAGAGAAGGGACCGGGGAGCTGTTTTTT.